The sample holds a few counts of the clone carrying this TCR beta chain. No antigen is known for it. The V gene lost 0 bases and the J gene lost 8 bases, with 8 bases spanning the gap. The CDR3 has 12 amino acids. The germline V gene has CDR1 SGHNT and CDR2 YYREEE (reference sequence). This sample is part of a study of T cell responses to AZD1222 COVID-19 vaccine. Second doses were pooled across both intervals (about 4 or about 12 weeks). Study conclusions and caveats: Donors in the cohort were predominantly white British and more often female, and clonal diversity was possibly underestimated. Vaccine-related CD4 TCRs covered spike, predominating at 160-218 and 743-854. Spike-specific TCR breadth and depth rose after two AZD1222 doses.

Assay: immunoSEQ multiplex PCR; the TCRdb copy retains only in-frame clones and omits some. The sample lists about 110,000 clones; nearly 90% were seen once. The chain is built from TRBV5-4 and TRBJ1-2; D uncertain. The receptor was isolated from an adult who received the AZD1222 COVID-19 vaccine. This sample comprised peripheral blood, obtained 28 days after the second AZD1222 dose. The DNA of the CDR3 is TGTGCCAGCAGCTTGGATGCGGGCGGCTACACCTTC. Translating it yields CASSLDAGGYTF.